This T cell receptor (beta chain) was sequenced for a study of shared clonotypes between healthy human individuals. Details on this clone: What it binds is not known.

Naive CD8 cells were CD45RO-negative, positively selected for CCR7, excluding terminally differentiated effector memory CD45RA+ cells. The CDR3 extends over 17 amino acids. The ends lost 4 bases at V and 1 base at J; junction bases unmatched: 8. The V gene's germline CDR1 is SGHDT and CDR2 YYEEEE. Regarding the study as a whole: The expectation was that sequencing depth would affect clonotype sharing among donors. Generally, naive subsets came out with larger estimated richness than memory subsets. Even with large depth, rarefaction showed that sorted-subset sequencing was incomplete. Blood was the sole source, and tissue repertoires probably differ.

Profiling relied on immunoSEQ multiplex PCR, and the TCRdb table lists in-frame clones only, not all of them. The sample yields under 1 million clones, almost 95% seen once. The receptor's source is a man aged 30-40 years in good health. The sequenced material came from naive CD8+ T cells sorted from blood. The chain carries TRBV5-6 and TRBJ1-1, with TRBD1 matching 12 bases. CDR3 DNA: TGTGCCAGCAGCCTGGGACAGGGGGCGACCCGGAACACTGAAGCTTTCTTT. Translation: CASSLGQGATRNTEAFF.